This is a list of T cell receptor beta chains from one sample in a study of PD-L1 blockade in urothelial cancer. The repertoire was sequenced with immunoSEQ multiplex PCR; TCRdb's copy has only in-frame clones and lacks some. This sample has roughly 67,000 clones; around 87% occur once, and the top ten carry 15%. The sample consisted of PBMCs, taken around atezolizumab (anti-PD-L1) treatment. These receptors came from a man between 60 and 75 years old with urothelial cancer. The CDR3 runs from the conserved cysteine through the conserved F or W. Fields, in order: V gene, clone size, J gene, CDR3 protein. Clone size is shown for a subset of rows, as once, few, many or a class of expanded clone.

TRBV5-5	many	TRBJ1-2	CASSQGSFYGYTF
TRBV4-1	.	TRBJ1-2	CASSQVSGFNGYTF
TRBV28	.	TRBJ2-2	CASSLISGGAGIGSGELFF
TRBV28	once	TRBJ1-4	CASSQTPGRANEKLFF
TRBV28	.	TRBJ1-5	CASSRITTGNQPQHF
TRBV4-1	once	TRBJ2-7	CASSQGPERSYEQYF
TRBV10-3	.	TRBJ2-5	CAISRGNQETQYF
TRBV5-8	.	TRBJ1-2	CASSSKTENYGYTF
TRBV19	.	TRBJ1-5	CASSRQGDYSNQPQHF
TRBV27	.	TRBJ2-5	CASSQETSLKTQYF
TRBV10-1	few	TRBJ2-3	CASSKGADTQYF
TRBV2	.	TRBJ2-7	CASRKTGSSYEQYF
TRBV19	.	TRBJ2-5	CASSTQGTGKTQYF
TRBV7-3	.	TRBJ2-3	CASSSYEGDTQYF
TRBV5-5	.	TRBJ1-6	CASSLDRGYGTPLHF
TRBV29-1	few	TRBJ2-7	CSVQQNEQYF
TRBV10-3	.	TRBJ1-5	CAISESTAGGQPQHF
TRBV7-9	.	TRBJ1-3	CASSSQGVYSGNTIYF
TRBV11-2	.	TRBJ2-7	CASSLIGGYEQYF
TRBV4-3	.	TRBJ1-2	CASSPGTGGLYGYTF
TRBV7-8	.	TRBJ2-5	CASSLGTGGSETQYF
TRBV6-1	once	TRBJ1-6	CASSGVNYNSPLHF
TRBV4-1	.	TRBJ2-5	CASSQESLAGASKETQYF
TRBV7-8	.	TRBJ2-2	CASSLGRLAGASGELFF
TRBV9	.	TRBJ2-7	CASSPRLAGGYEQYF
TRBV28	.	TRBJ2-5	CAITGSGEQETQYF
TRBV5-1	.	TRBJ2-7	CASSFAGTAYEQYF
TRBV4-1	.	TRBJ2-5	CASSPGQGTGARETQYF
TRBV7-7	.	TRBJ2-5	CASSLTAGGWKETQYF
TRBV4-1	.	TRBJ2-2	CASSRGQGVTGELFF
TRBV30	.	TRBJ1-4	CAWSGSGYTATNEKLFF
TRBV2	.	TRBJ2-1	CASSEAWTSGGAGYNEQFF
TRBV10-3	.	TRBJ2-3	CAISESTGSTDTQYF
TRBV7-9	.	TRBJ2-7	CASSLGVGVLPEQYF
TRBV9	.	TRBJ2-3	CASSPVTDTQYF
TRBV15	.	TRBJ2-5	CATRLAGQETQYF
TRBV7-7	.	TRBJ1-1	CASSLGSGTEAFF
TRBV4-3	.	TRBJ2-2	CASSQSRGTGELFF
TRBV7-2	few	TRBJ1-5	CASSLESGPRQPQHF
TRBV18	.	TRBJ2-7	CASSPTGDYEQYF
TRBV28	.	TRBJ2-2	CASSLWPGELFF
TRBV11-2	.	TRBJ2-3	CASSLAPSDTQYF
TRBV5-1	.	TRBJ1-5	CASSLDGGLGQPQHF
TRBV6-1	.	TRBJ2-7	CASSALTGSSYEQYF
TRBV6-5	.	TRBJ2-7	CASSRDNHDNYEQYF
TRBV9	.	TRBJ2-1	CASSARLYNEQFF
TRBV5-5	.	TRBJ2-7	CASSWTGVPYEQYF
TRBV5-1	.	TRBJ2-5	CASASGGRETQYF
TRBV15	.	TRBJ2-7	CATSRDTGEGLQYF